The following is a TCR beta chain sequence with its context. V shed 6 bases and J shed 6 bases, with 5 bases lying between them. This CDR3 is built from 11 residues. RNA in amounts of roughly 0.45 to 1 ug was reverse transcribed with random hexamers. TCRdb analysed the immunoSEQ multiplex PCR reads with MiXCR anew, one entry per CDR3 protein. Here the sample spans 100,000 to 150,000 distinct CDR3 sequences, roughly 96% being singletons. This sample is drawn from a study of CD8 T cells in Susac syndrome. The receptor was isolated from a human donor in good health. Sequenced sample: CD4+ T cells from PBMCs. This chain links TRBV12-3 or TRBV12-4 with TRBJ2-2; D unresolved. The CDR3: CASRESGELFF. The DNA of the CDR3 is TGTGCCAGCAGGGAGTCCGGGGAGCTGTTTTTT.